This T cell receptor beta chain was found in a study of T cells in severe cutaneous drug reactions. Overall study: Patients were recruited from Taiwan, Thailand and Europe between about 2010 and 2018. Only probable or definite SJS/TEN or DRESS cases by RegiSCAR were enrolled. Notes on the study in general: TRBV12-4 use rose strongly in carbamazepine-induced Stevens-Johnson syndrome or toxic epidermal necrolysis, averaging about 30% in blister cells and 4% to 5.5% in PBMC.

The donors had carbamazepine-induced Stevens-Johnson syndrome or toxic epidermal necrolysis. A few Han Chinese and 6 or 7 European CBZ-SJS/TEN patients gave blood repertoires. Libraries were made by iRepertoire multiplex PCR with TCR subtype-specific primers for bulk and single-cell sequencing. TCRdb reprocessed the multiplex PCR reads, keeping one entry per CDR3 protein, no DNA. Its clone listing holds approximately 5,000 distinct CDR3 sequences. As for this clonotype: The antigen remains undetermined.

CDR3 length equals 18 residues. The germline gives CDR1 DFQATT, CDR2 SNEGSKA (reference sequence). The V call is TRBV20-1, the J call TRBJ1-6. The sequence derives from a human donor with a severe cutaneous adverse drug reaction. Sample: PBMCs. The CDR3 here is CSARDRADTKLYNSPLHF.